The 30 T cell receptor beta chains reported below all come from one sample, sequenced in a study of early T cells in non-severe SARS-CoV-2 infection. TCRdb redid the calling of the 5' RACE reads with MiXCR, one entry per CDR3 protein. The sample holds 40,000 to 55,000 distinct CDR3 sequences, 6.5% to 9.5% seen once. The sample consisted of whole blood. The source is an adult who was a healthcare worker with PCR-confirmed SARS-CoV-2 infection or an uninfected control (not recorded which).

This clonotype was recorded at least ten times. V usage is TRBV10-3 and J usage is TRBJ2-1; the D call may be TRBD1 or TRBD2 (5 bases each). CDR3 length equals 17 residues. V was clipped by 3 bases and J by 2 bases, with 17 bases between them. Germline V lookup: CDR1 ENHRY, CDR2 SYGVKD. This CDR3 reads CAISDSIGTEAYNEQFF. The DNA of the CDR3 is TGTGCCATCAGTGACTCTATCGGGACCGAAGCCTACAATGAGCAGTTCTTC.

The table lists this clonotype with a few counts. This chain uses TRBV3-1 with TRBJ2-5; 8 nucleotides match TRBD2. Germline CDR1 is LGHDT and CDR2 is YNNKEL (reference sequence). The trim removed 2 bases at V and 4 bases at J, leaving 3 bases unmatched. The CDR3 is made up of 14 amino acids. The CDR3 region is CASSQSTSAETQYF. CDR3 DNA sequence: TGTGCCAGCAGCCAATCGACTAGCGCAGAGACCCAGTACTTC.

This clonotype came up a few times. The J gene is TRBJ2-7, the V gene TRBV6-4; 13 positions agree with TRBD2. CDR3 length equals 17 residues. Germline CDR1 is MRHNA and CDR2 is SNTAGT. Losses at the gene ends were 0 bases for V and 2 bases for J; bases not matched to a gene: 4. For the CDR3, the DNA is TGTGCCAGCAGTGACTCCGGACTAGCGGGGGAGACCTACGAGCAGTACTTC. Protein sequence: CASSDSGLAGETYEQYF.

The sample holds many counts of this clonotype. The chain is built from TRBV20-1 and TRBJ1-6, with 8 nucleotides matching TRBD1. J was trimmed by 8 bases and V by 1 base; bases with no gene match: 13. CDR3 length equals 17 residues. Germline V gene sequence: CDR1 DFQATT, CDR2 SNEGSKA (reference sequence). The chain's CDR3 is CSARAGQGAKVHSPLHF. The CDR3 DNA sequence: TGCAGTGCTAGAGCGGGGCAGGGGGCTAAAGTTCATTCACCCCTCCACTTT.

At least ten counts were recorded for this clonotype. The V gene is TRBV20-1, the J gene TRBJ1-3; D not resolved. Germline CDR1 and CDR2: DFQATT and SNEGSKA (reference sequence). Trimming shortened V by 6 bases and J by 1 base, and 10 bases separated the two germline ends. The CDR3 totals 13 residues. The CDR3 protein is CSAEGGSGNTIYF. Written as DNA, the CDR3 is TGCAGTGCAGAGGGAGGTTCTGGAAACACCATATATTTT.

The rearrangement uses TRBV20-1 and TRBJ2-1, with D uncertain. The CDR3 is 11 residues long. Deletions cut 1 base from V and 8 bases from J, with 6 bases between. CDR1 DFQATT and CDR2 SNEGSKA come from the germline V gene (reference sequence). The CDR3 spells CSARVDYEQFF. The CDR3 coding sequence is TGCAGTGCTAGAGTAGATTATGAGCAGTTCTTC.

This clonotype was seen only a few times. One end of the junction fails to match germline, which may point to a read error. The V call is TRBV10-3, the J call TRBJ1-3; D uncertain. The CDR3 totals 12 residues. Germline CDR1 is ENHRY and CDR2 is SYGVKD. The CDR3 reads CAAQSSENTIYF. DNA of the CDR3: TGTGCCGCACAGAGCTCTGAAAACACCATATATTTT.

This clonotype was seen at least ten times. The chain joins TRBV11-2 to TRBJ1-1, with D possibly matching TRBD1 (6 bases). This CDR3 is built from 15 residues. Germline loops: CDR1 SGHAT, CDR2 FQNNGV. Trimming took 5 bases from V and 0 from J, leaving 13 bases between them. CDR3: CASSPHGQLNTEAFF. CDR3 nucleotide sequence: TGTGCCAGCAGCCCCCACGGACAGCTGAACACTGAAGCTTTCTTT.

The chain links TRBV5-5 to TRBJ1-5, with TRBD1 as a possible D gene (5 bases). The CDR3 has 14 amino acids. The ends were cut back, 6 bases at V and 4 bases at J, with 14 bases in the middle. CDR1 and CDR2 from the germline V gene are SGHKS and YYEKEE (reference sequence). The CDR3 nucleotides read TGTGCCAGCAACATCGGGACTCTGAATCAGCCCCAGCATTTT. It codes for CASNIGTLNQPQHF.

This clonotype was seen many times. The rearrangement joins TRBV28 to TRBJ2-2; D gene unclear. Germline V CDR1 and CDR2: MDHEN, SYDVKM. The CDR3 covers 16 residues. V gave up 7 bases and J gave up 0 bases, with 15 bases separating them. CDR3 DNA sequence: TGTGCCAGCACCCCGGTAGGAACAACGAACACCGGGGAGCTGTTTTTT. It is translated as CASTPVGTTNTGELFF.

This clonotype has more than one count but fewer than ten. V usage is TRBV9 and J usage is TRBJ2-7; 8 positions match TRBD1. This CDR3 has 15 residues. The germline V gene has CDR1 SGDLS and CDR2 YYNGEE. V lost 0 bases to trimming and J lost 4 bases; unmatched junction nucleotides: 6. The CDR3 coding sequence is TGTGCCAGCAGCGTAGGGGACAGGAGAGATTACGAGCAGTACTTC. Protein sequence: CASSVGDRRDYEQYF.

This chain joins TRBV9 and TRBJ1-6, with 8 bases lining up with TRBD1. Germline loops: CDR1 SGDLS, CDR2 YYNGEE. This CDR3 has 15 residues. Unmatched junction bases numbered 10, after V lost 4 bases and J lost 10 bases. CDR3: CASSSLDRERSPLHF. CDR3 bases: TGTGCCAGCAGCTCCTTGGACAGGGAGCGATCACCCCTCCACTTT.

In its sample, this clonotype was seen a few times. The chain couples TRBV6-1 to TRBJ2-2; tentative D call: TRBD2 (7 bases). This CDR3 is built from 15 residues. V was shortened by 6 bases and J by 5 bases, with 16 bases between the two germline ends. Per the germline V gene, CDR1 is MNHNS and CDR2 is SASEGT. CDR3 DNA sequence: TGTGCCAGCAGCCCGGGACACGGGAGGACCGGGGAGCTGTTTTTT. It codes for CASSPGHGRTGELFF.

The J gene is TRBJ2-7, the V gene TRBV29-1, with D uncertain. V was cut by 3 bases and J by 1 base, with 7 bases left in between. The CDR3 sequence is 12 residues long. Germline V gene sequence: CDR1 SQVTM, CDR2 ANQGSEA. The CDR3: CSVEGQSYEQYF. The CDR3 DNA reads as TGCAGCGTTGAGGGCCAATCCTACGAGCAGTACTTC.

Many counts were recorded for this clonotype. This chain links TRBV3-1 with TRBJ1-6; D not resolved. There are 14 residues in the CDR3. V was cut by 4 bases and J by 7 bases, with 11 bases left in between. Germline V CDR1 and CDR2: LGHDT, YNNKEL (reference sequence). CDR3 in amino acids: CASSLRLSNSPLHF. In DNA form, the CDR3 reads TGTGCCAGCAGCCTCCGGTTGAGCAATTCACCCCTCCACTTT.

This clonotype was counted at least ten times. V is TRBV11-2 and J is TRBJ2-3; D is unclear. This CDR3 is built from 17 residues. V shed 5 bases and J shed 1 base, with 19 bases lying between them. Germline lookup yields CDR1 SGHAT and CDR2 FQNNGV. DNA for the CDR3: TGTGCCAGCAGCCCTTTGAGATGGGTCTCCCGCACAGATACGCAGTATTTT. Translating gives CASSPLRWVSRTDTQYF.

This clonotype was detected a few times. The rearrangement uses TRBV24-1 and TRBJ2-1; a possible D gene is TRBD1 (7 bases). Trimming pared 5 bases from V and 2 bases from J, leaving 12 bases between. The germline gives CDR1 KGHDR, CDR2 SFDVKD. CDR3 size: 15 residues. CDR3 region: CATSVTGEAYNEQFF. The CDR3, as DNA: TGTGCCACCAGTGTTACAGGGGAGGCCTACAATGAGCAGTTCTTC.

The gene calls are TRBV6-6 and TRBJ2-3, with D possibly TRBD1 on 6 matching bases. CDR1 is MNHNY and CDR2 is SVGAGI in the germline V gene (reference sequence). The CDR3 sequence is 14 residues long. V was clipped by 3 bases and J by 4 bases, with 11 bases between them. CDR3 sequence reads: CASSYWGPSDTQYF. The CDR3 DNA sequence: TGTGCCAGCAGTTATTGGGGGCCGTCAGATACGCAGTATTTT.

This clonotype was seen at least ten times. The chain employs TRBV6-1 and TRBJ2-1; D is perhaps TRBD1 (6 bases). Germline V gene lookup returns CDR1 MNHNS and CDR2 SASEGT. Deletions cut 3 bases from V and 1 base from J, with 7 bases between. The CDR3 runs to 14 residues. CDR3 bases: TGTGCCAGCAGTGACACAGGGTCCTACAATGAGCAGTTCTTC. This encodes CASSDTGSYNEQFF.

This CDR3 is CASSLGTDTYEQYF. CDR3 coding DNA: TGTGCCAGCAGTCTGGGGACGGACACCTACGAGCAGTACTTC. The V gene is TRBV28, the J gene TRBJ2-7; D could derive from TRBD1 or TRBD2 (5 bases each). CDR1 is MDHEN, CDR2 SYDVKM, per germline. Trimming removed 5 bases at V and 2 bases at J, with 13 bases between. The CDR3 covers 14 residues.

This clonotype was detected only a few times. This chain links TRBV6-5 with TRBJ1-4; 10 bases fit TRBD1. The ends lost 7 bases at V and 8 bases at J; junction bases unmatched: 7. CDR1 and CDR2 from the germline V gene are MNHEY and SVGAGI. The CDR3 is made up of 14 amino acids. CDR3 DNA sequence: TGTGCCAGCAAGACGACAGGGGGCGAGGAAAAACTGTTTTTT. It is translated as CASKTTGGEEKLFF.

This clonotype has ten or more counts. This chain links TRBV4-2 with TRBJ2-1, with 10 bases matching TRBD2. V was clipped by 0 bases and J by 9 bases; unmatched bases: 8. The germline V gene encodes CDR1 LGHNA and CDR2 YNFKEQ. The CDR3 sequence is 16 residues long. This CDR3 is CASSQDPAGGLVEQFF. The CDR3 DNA follows: TGTGCCAGCAGCCAAGATCCAGCGGGGGGGCTTGTTGAGCAGTTCTTC.

This clonotype was observed at least ten times. V and J are TRBV7-9 and TRBJ1-4; 8 bases are shared with TRBD1. V lost 4 bases and J lost 8; bases outside the gene matches: 9. This CDR3 has 15 residues. Germline V gene data show CDR1 as SEHNR and CDR2 as FQNEAQ (reference sequence). The CDR3 here is CASSYGTGDIEKLFF. CDR3 coding DNA: TGTGCCAGCAGCTACGGGACAGGTGACATCGAAAAACTGTTTTTT. Full variable domain (rest looked up from reference TRBV7-9 and TRBJ1-4): DTGVSQNPRHKITKRGQNVTFRCDPISEHNRLYWYRQTLGQGPEFLTYFQNEAQLEKSRLLSDRFSAERPKGSFSTLEIQRTEQGDSAMYLCASSYGTGDIEKLFFGSGTQLSVL.

This chain uses TRBV5-4 with TRBJ1-2; D is possibly TRBD1 (6 bases). The CDR3 totals 14 residues. The germline V gene has CDR1 SGHNT and CDR2 YYREEE (reference sequence). Trimming removed 5 bases from V and 2 bases from J, with 13 bases in between. The CDR3 coding sequence is TGTGCCAGCAGGGTCGTGGGGGGCAACTATGGCTACACCTTC. Residues: CASRVVGGNYGYTF.

This clonotype occurred many times. The chain links TRBV7-6 to TRBJ1-1; 7 bases line up with TRBD1. CDR1 and CDR2 (germline): SGHVS, FNYEAQ. The CDR3 extends over 15 amino acids. Trimming at V came to 4 bases and at J to 5 bases, leaving 10 bases not matched to a gene. The DNA of the CDR3 is TGTGCCAGCAGCTACAGGGACAGACCTACGACTGAAGCTTTCTTT. Translating it yields CASSYRDRPTTEAFF. Full variable domain (remainder filled in from reference TRBV7-6 and TRBJ1-1): GAGVSQSPRYKVTKRGQDVALRCDPISGHVSLYWYRQALGQGPEFLTYFNYEAQQDKSGLPNDRFSAERPEGSISTLTIQRTEQRDSAMYRCASSYRDRPTTEAFFGQGTRLTVV.

The table lists this clonotype with a few counts. The chain is built from TRBV7-9 and TRBJ2-1; 7 bases are shared with TRBD2. The CDR3 is 14 residues long. CDR1 is SEHNR and CDR2 is FQNEAQ in the germline V gene (reference sequence). V was pared by 5 bases and J by 2 bases, with 3 bases of the junction left unmatched. CDR3 residues: CASSKGLPYNEQFF. The CDR3, as DNA: TGTGCCAGCAGCAAGGGACTACCCTACAATGAGCAGTTCTTC.

This clonotype was counted a few times. The chain combines TRBV7-2 with TRBJ2-3, with TRBD2 matching over 7 bases. J lost 5 bases, V lost 5 bases, and 1 base had no gene match. Per the germline V gene, CDR1 is SGHTA and CDR2 is FQGNSA. The CDR3 consists of 12 residues. The CDR3 DNA is TGTGCCAGCAGCCGGGGGGTAGATACGCAGTATTTT. This codes for CASSRGVDTQYF. The full variable domain, with the rest looked up from reference TRBV7-2 and TRBJ2-3, is GAGVSQSPSNKVTEKGKDVELRCDPISGHTALYWYRQSLGQGLEFLIYFQGNSAPDKSGLPSDRFSAERTGGSVSTLTIQRTQQEDSAVYLCASSRGVDTQYFGPGTRLTVL.

The chain employs TRBV20-1 and TRBJ1-2; 9 nucleotides match TRBD1. Unmatched junction bases numbered 10, after V lost 4 bases and J lost 4 bases. The V gene's germline CDR1 is DFQATT and CDR2 SNEGSKA (reference sequence). The CDR3 has 15 residues. The CDR3 DNA follows: TGCAGTGCTAATCCCGAACAGGGGGCAGGCTATGGCTACACCTTC. Translating gives CSANPEQGAGYGYTF.

This clonotype was seen only a few times. J is TRBJ2-7 and V is TRBV20-1; unclear D gene. From germline, CDR1 is DFQATT and CDR2 SNEGSKA (reference sequence). This CDR3 is built from 10 residues. V was trimmed by 6 bases and J by 4 bases, leaving 7 bases between them. The CDR3 region is CSADPYEQYF. For the CDR3, the DNA is TGCAGTGCCGATCCATACGAGCAGTACTTC.

A note on this clonotype: This may arise from a read error, as a much more abundant clone is one base away. The chain combines TRBV5-1 with TRBJ1-1, with TRBD1 as a possible D gene (6 bases). V was cut by 1 base and J by 4 bases, with 8 bases left in between. The CDR3 consists of 13 residues. Germline CDR1 is SGHRS and CDR2 is YFSETQ. The CDR3 DNA sequence: TGCGCCAGCAGCTTGATGGACAGCACTGAAGCTTTCTTT. Translated, it gives CASSLMDSTEAFF. The full variable domain, rest sourced from reference TRBV5-1 and TRBJ1-1, is KAGVTQTPRYLIKTRGQQVTLSCSPISGHRSVSWYQQTPGQGLQFLFEYFSETQRNKGNFPGRFSGRQFSNSRSEMNVSTLELGDSALYLCASSLMDSTEAFFGQGTRLTVV.